Each of the 21 T cell receptor beta chains below was sequenced from the same sample in a study of blood T cell repertoires in COVID-19 (TCRdb year 2020). Library prep was done by the immunoSEQ multiplex PCR assay. TCRdb took over this immuneACCESS table, retaining in-frame rearrangements with V and J assigned. Such tables are incomplete; in checked studies, under half of the missing clones stem from an unresolved V gene, and the remainder is unexplained. Here the sample has some 200,000 clones; roughly 86% occur a single time. The ten largest clones capture just under 2.5% of the sample. Material: peripheral blood. These receptors were taken from a middle-aged man with active or convalescent COVID-19.

The chain combines TRBV6-2 or TRBV6-3 with TRBJ2-3, with a possible D match to TRBD1 (5 bases). Germline V gives CDR1 MNHEY, CDR2 SVGEGT. Trimming removed 5 bases at V and 7 bases at J, with 10 bases between. The CDR3 consists of 12 residues. CDR3 nucleotide sequence: TGTGCCAGCAGTGACAGTGGTAATACGCAGTATTTT. Translated, it gives CASSDSGNTQYF.

This clone was counted only a few times. The chain couples TRBV7-9 to TRBJ1-4, with TRBD1 identical over 10 bases. From germline, CDR1 is SEHNR and CDR2 FQNEAQ (reference sequence). CDR3 length: 14 residues. J lost 8 bases, V lost 3 bases, and 3 bases had no gene match. The CDR3 sequence: CASSLGQGREKLFF. The DNA for the CDR3 is TGTGCCAGCAGCTTGGGACAGGGGAGGGAAAAACTGTTTTTT.

The gene calls are TRBV28 and TRBJ1-6; the D is unclear. The CDR3 totals 14 residues. Trimming took 2 bases from V and 5 from J, leaving 7 bases between them. The germline CDR1 and CDR2 sequences are MDHEN and SYDVKM. The CDR3 loop is CASSLGQDNSPLHF. The CDR3 DNA sequence: TGTGCCAGCAGTTTAGGGCAGGATAATTCACCCCTCCACTTT.

This sequence joins TRBV4-3 and TRBJ2-2, with 7 nucleotides matching TRBD1. Germline CDR1 and CDR2: LGHNA and YSLEER. This CDR3 spans 17 amino acids. Losses at the gene ends were 0 bases for V and 6 bases for J; bases not matched to a gene: 10. CDR3 nucleotide sequence: TGCGCCAGCAGCCAAGATCCAAGGACAGGTTTTTCCGGGGAGCTGTTTTTT. Translation gives CASSQDPRTGFSGELFF.

This rearrangement joins TRBV4-1 to TRBJ1-6; D ambiguous. This CDR3 is built from 17 residues. Germline loops: CDR1 MGHRA, CDR2 YSYEKL. V was pared by 1 base and J by 5 bases, with 15 bases between. The CDR3 nucleotides read TGCGCCAGCAGCCAAGGCCTTCGTGGCCCGAATAATTCACCCCTCCACTTT. It encodes CASSQGLRGPNNSPLHF.

The gene calls are TRBV7-9 and TRBJ1-3, with 10 bases identical to TRBD1. Germline CDR1 and CDR2: SEHNR and FQNEAQ (reference sequence). V lost 5 bases and J lost 1; bases outside the gene matches: 11. This CDR3 contains 18 residues. This chain's CDR3 is CASSGAVGQGDSGNTIYF. The CDR3, as DNA: TGTGCCAGCAGCGGTGCCGTAGGACAGGGGGATTCTGGAAACACCATATATTTT.

CDR3 sequence: CASSPGGYLNTEAFF. The CDR3 nucleotides are TGCGCCAGCAGCCCAGGTGGTTATTTGAACACTGAAGCTTTCTTT. This chain links TRBV5-1 with TRBJ1-1; D gene uncertain. V lost 4 bases and J lost 0, with 13 bases in between. This CDR3 has 15 residues. Germline V gene data show CDR1 as SGHRS and CDR2 as YFSETQ.

The chain couples TRBV3-1 (or the pseudogene TRBV3-2) to TRBJ2-7; TRBD1 aligns across 10 bases. This CDR3 is built from 17 residues. The V gene end was trimmed by 0 bases and the J gene end by 2 bases; junction bases not matched to a gene: 7. The V gene's germline CDR1 is LGHDT and CDR2 YNNKEL (reference sequence). CDR3 residues: CASSQETGQGPTYEQYF. CDR3 bases: TGTGCCAGCAGCCAAGAAACGGGACAGGGGCCCACCTACGAGCAGTACTTC.

The rearrangement uses TRBV5-5 and TRBJ1-1, with 7 bases aligning to TRBD1. Germline CDR1 reads SGHKS; CDR2 reads YYEKEE (reference sequence). The V gene end was trimmed by 0 bases and the J gene end by 5 bases; junction bases not matched to a gene: 4. The CDR3 is 14 amino acids. Here the CDR3 reads CASSLGTGSTEAFF. In nucleotides, the CDR3 is TGTGCCAGCAGCTTGGGGACAGGTTCGACTGAAGCTTTCTTT.

This rearrangement joins TRBV18 to TRBJ2-3; possible D gene TRBD1, 5 bases. The CDR3 consists of 14 residues. Trimming cost V 2 bases and J 4 bases, with 10 bases left between them. Germline-derived CDR1 and CDR2 are KGHSH and LQKENI. CDR3 in DNA: TGTGCCAGCTCACCAATAGGGGAAGCAGATACGCAGTATTTT. It is translated as CASSPIGEADTQYF.

This clone has just one count. The chain links TRBV4-1 to TRBJ2-1, with 8 bases identical to TRBD1. The V gene's germline CDR1 is MGHRA and CDR2 YSYEKL. This CDR3 is 13 amino acids long. V was pared by 0 bases and J by 8 bases, with 0 bases of the junction left unmatched. For the CDR3, the DNA is TGCGCCAGCAGCCAAGAGACAGGGGATGAGCAGTTCTTC. Translated, it gives CASSQETGDEQFF.

This clone appeared a few times. V is TRBV6-2 or TRBV6-3 and J is TRBJ2-1; TRBD1 is a possible D gene (7 bases). Germline lookup yields CDR1 MNHEY and CDR2 SVGEGT. Trimming shortened V by 5 bases and J by 4 bases, and 15 bases separated the two germline ends. This CDR3 is built from 15 residues. The CDR3: CASSRGQEGYNEQFF. The DNA of the CDR3 is TGTGCCAGCAGTAGAGGACAGGAGGGGTACAATGAGCAGTTCTTC.

This chain links TRBV5-1 with TRBJ2-3, with TRBD1 matching over 12 bases. CDR3 size: 14 residues. The germline V gene has CDR1 SGHRS and CDR2 YFSETQ. Trimming removed 4 bases from V and 6 bases from J; junction bases left unmatched: 3. The CDR3 region is CASSRDRGRDTQYF. The CDR3 DNA reads TGCGCCAGCAGCCGGGACAGGGGGCGCGATACGCAGTATTTT.

This sequence joins TRBV6-2 or TRBV6-3 and TRBJ1-2, with a weak D call TRBD1 (5 bases). Trimming pared 6 bases from V and 5 bases from J, leaving 10 bases between. Germline CDR1 and CDR2: MNHEY and SVGEGT. CDR3 length: 12 amino acids. CDR3 nucleotide sequence: TGTGCCAGCAGCCTCCAGGGTTATGGCTACACCTTC. This gives the protein CASSLQGYGYTF.

The V call is TRBV15, the J call TRBJ2-1; D is unresolved. The CDR3 has 13 residues. The V end was cut by 1 base, the J end by 5 bases, with 6 bases between. The V gene's germline CDR1 is LNHNV and CDR2 YYDKDF (reference sequence). CDR3 bases: TGTGCCACCAGCAGAGGGGCAAACAATGAGCAGTTCTTC. The encoded protein is CATSRGANNEQFF.

This chain connects TRBV2 to TRBJ2-5; possible D gene TRBD1, 5 bases. V gave up 2 bases and J gave up 4 bases, with 8 bases separating them. CDR1 SNHLY and CDR2 FYNNEI come from the germline V gene. The CDR3 sequence is 13 residues long. CDR3 coding DNA: TGTGCCAGCAGTGAAAGGGGTAGAGAGACCCAGTACTTC. It translates to CASSERGRETQYF.

V is TRBV6-5 and J is TRBJ1-2; unclear D gene. V lost 6 bases, J lost 3 bases, and 11 bases lay in between. The CDR3 runs 13 residues. Germline V gives CDR1 MNHEY, CDR2 SVGAGI. The DNA for the CDR3 is TGTGCCAGCAGGGCCCCCTTGGACTATGGCTACACCTTC. Protein sequence: CASRAPLDYGYTF.

This clone was seen a handful of times. CDR3 coding DNA: TGTGCCAGCAGCCCCCCAGGCAACTCCTACAATGAGCAGTTCTTC. Protein: CASSPPGNSYNEQFF. The V and J genes are TRBV7-9 and TRBJ2-1, with D unclear. V lost 5 bases and J lost 0, with 11 bases in between. Germline CDR1 reads SEHNR; CDR2 reads FQNEAQ (reference sequence). The CDR3 is made up of 15 amino acids.

The chain joins TRBV18 to TRBJ2-1, with 10 bases matching TRBD2. This CDR3 has 15 amino acids. Germline CDR1 KGHSH, CDR2 LQKENI. Trimming at V came to 3 bases and at J to 8 bases, leaving 7 bases not matched to a gene. In nucleotides, the CDR3 is TGTGCCAGCTCACCCAGCGGGGGGGCCCGCGATGAGCAGTTCTTC. It specifies CASSPSGGARDEQFF.

The rearrangement links TRBV11-2 to TRBJ1-5; TRBD1 might be the D (6 bases). The V end was cut by 0 bases, the J end by 7 bases, with 10 bases between. The CDR3 has 14 residues. The germline CDR1 and CDR2 sequences are SGHAT and FQNNGV. The CDR3 DNA is TGTGCCAGCAGCTTAGAGGCAGGGGAGCAGCCCCAGCATTTT. Protein sequence: CASSLEAGEQPQHF.

V usage is TRBV6-1 and J usage is TRBJ1-2; tentative D call: TRBD1 (5 bases). The V end lost 3 bases, the J end lost 7 bases, and 9 bases lay between the germline ends. The germline V gene encodes CDR1 MNHNS and CDR2 SASEGT. The CDR3 runs 12 residues. The CDR3 loop reads CASSERGTGYTF. CDR3 coding DNA: TGTGCCAGCAGTGAGCGGGGGACTGGCTACACCTTC.